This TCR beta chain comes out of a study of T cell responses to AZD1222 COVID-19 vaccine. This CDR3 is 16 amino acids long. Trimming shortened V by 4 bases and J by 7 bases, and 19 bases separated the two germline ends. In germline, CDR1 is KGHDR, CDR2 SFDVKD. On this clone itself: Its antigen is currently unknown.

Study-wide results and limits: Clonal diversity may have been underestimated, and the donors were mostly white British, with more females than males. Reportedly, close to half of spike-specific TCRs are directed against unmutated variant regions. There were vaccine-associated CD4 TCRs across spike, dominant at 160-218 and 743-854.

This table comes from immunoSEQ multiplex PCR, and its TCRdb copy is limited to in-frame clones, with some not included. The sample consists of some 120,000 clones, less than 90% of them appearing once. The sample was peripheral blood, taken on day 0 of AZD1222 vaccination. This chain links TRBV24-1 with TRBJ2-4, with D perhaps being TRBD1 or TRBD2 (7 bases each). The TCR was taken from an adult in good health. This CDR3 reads CATSDPHHRGGNIQYF. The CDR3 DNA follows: TGTGCCACCAGTGACCCTCATCACAGGGGAGGGAACATTCAGTACTTC.